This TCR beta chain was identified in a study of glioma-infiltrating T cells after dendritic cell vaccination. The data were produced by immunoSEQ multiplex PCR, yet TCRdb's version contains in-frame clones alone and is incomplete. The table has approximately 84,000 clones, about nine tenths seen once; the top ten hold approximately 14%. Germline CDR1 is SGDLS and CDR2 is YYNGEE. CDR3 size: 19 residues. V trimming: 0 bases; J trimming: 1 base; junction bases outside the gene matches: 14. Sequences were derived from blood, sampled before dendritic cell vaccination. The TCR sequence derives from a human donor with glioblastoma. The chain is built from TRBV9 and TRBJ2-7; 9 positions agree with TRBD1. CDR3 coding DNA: TGTGCCAGCAGCGTAGCTGGGACAGGGTCCGGAGGGGCGTCCTACGAGCAGTACTTC. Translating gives CASSVAGTGSGGASYEQYF. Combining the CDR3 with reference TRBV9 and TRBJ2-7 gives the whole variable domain DSGVTQTPKHLITATGQRVTLRCSPRSGDLSVYWYQQSLDQGLQFLIQYYNGEERAKGNILERFSAQQFPDLHSELNLSSLELGDSALYFCASSVAGTGSGGASYEQYFGPGTRLTVT.